The rows below give T cell receptor beta chains drawn from one sample of a study of blood T cell repertoires in COVID-19. Using immunoSEQ multiplex PCR, the repertoire was profiled, and TCRdb retains in-frame clones only, with some absent. Among 300,000 to 400,000 clones listed, 80% to 90% were seen once. The sample comprised peripheral blood. The receptors shown here come from a woman aged 55-75 years with COVID-19, enrolled during active disease. CDR3s include the opening cysteine and the closing phenylalanine or tryptophan. A D gene is named only where the DNA matches it firmly. Clone size is not always given. Where it is, it says once, few, many or a class for expanded clones.

clone_size,d_call,j_call,v_call,cdr3_length,cdr3_aa,cdr3_nt
-,TRBD1,TRBJ2-7,TRBV6-5,16,CASSYRPGQDVYEQYF,TGTGCCAGCAGTTACCGTCCGGGACAGGACGTCTACGAGCAGTACTTC
once,TRBD1,TRBJ1-6,TRBV5-1,18,CASSPGTGEAWVNSPLHF,TGCGCCAGCAGCCCCGGGACAGGGGAAGCCTGGGTGAATTCGCCCCTCCACTTT
few,-,TRBJ1-3,TRBV7-6,18,CASSRHAGITARGNTIYF,TGTGCCAGCAGCCGGCATGCAGGGATCACGGCGAGAGGAAACACCATATATTTT
-,-,TRBJ1-3,TRBV28,15,CASSPLWSSGNTIYF,TGTGCCAGCAGCCCTCTCTGGAGCTCTGGAAACACCATATATTTT
few,-,TRBJ1-1,TRBV29-1,11,CSVEINTEAFF,TGCAGCGTTGAAATAAACACTGAAGCTTTCTTT
-,-,TRBJ1-1,TRBV3-1/TRBV3-2,11,CASSQESVAFF,TGTGCCAGCAGCCAAGAGAGTGTCGCTTTCTTT
-,-,TRBJ2-3,TRBV2,15,CASSDFFGEWDTQYF,TGTGCCAGCAGTGACTTTTTCGGGGAATGGGATACGCAGTATTTT
-,-,TRBJ2-1,TRBV24-1,16,CATSDLATSSYNEQFF,TGTGCCACCAGTGATTTGGCTACGAGCTCCTACAATGAGCAGTTCTTC
-,-,TRBJ2-7,TRBV15,15,CATSRVYGGSYEQYF,TGTGCCACCAGCAGAGTCTATGGCGGAAGCTACGAGCAGTACTTC
-,TRBD2,TRBJ2-2,TRBV19,18,CASSIEKSSGGQTGELFF,TGTGCCAGTAGTATAGAAAAGTCCAGCGGGGGCCAGACCGGGGAGCTGTTTTTT
-,TRBD1,TRBJ2-7,TRBV11-3,16,CASSPRSGQGYYEQYF,TGTGCCAGCAGCCCCCGGTCGGGACAGGGATACTACGAGCAGTACTTC
-,-,TRBJ1-6,TRBV4-2,14,CASSQEDSNSPLHF,TGTGCCAGCAGCCAAGAGGACAGTAATTCACCCCTCCACTTT
-,-,TRBJ1-1,TRBV12-5,15,CASGLVLGLNTEAFF,TGTGCTAGTGGTTTGGTACTAGGTTTGAACACTGAAGCTTTCTTT
-,TRBD2,TRBJ2-1,TRBV9,15,CASSVDSGGAAEQFF,TGTGCCAGCAGCGTAGATAGCGGGGGGGCCGCTGAGCAGTTCTTC
-,-,TRBJ1-1,TRBV6-5,13,CASSYSQNKEAFF,TGTGCCAGCAGTTATTCGCAGAATAAAGAAGCTTTCTTT
few,-,TRBJ1-6,TRBV5-4,13,CASRGQGNSPLHF,TGTGCCAGCAGAGGGCAGGGAAATTCACCCCTCCACTTT
once,-,TRBJ2-2,TRBV7-3,16,CASSLNHGSNTGELFF,TGTGCCAGCAGCTTAAACCACGGGTCGAACACCGGGGAGCTGTTTTTT
-,TRBD1,TRBJ1-5,TRBV23-1,17,CASSHIHGTGNHQPQHF,TGCGCCAGCAGCCATATTCACGGGACAGGAAATCATCAGCCCCAGCATTTT